What follows is one TCR beta chain and its context. This record comes from a study of molecular identifiers for immune sequencing clone quantification. Each CDR3 protein gets one entry after TCRdb re-called the PCR reads with MiXCR. The sample shows about 640,000 distinct CDR3 sequences, just under 20% of them seen only once. Germline V gene lookup returns CDR1 SGHAT and CDR2 FQNNGV. Trimming took 5 bases from V and 1 from J, leaving 11 bases between them. The CDR3 contains 14 residues. This clonotype was obtained from a human donor in good health. Some libraries in this study had Jurkat cell RNA spiked in. The material sequenced was naive CD8+ T cells from blood, with Jurkat cell RNA spiked in. The subset: FACS-sorted CD8+CD4-CCR7+CD45RA+ naive T cells. V is TRBV11-2 and J is TRBJ2-5; tentatively, D is TRBD1 (6 bases). This CDR3 is CASSITGSQETQYF. Written as DNA, the CDR3 is TGTGCCAGCAGCATCACAGGGAGCCAAGAGACCCAGTACTTC.